This T cell receptor beta chain was observed in a study of post-analysis software for immune sequencing data (dated by TCRdb to between 2014 and 2017). Concerning the study at large: Relapsing-remitting, secondary progressive and progressive-relapsing multiple sclerosis were recorded as disease courses, and subtype annotation was lacking for some patients. A subset of samples was prepared in parallel using single-end sample barcoding, then pooled and co-amplified after Illumina adapter ligation. The patient repertoires were set against about eleven previously published healthy control repertoires from donors whose ages ranged from roughly 6 to 27 years.

To demonstrate the VDJtools post-analysis software, TCR beta repertoires were profiled from the peripheral blood of 10 to 15 young patients with multiple sclerosis. The patients with multiple sclerosis were children and adolescents between roughly 6 and 17 years of age. The library was built by means of PCR. Sequencing instrument: Illumina HiSeq 2500. To reduce PCR and sequencing biases, unique molecular identifiers were built into the TCR beta cDNA libraries. Roughly 500,000 cDNA molecules were obtained per 1 to 10 million input T cells, so each molecule approximated one T cell. Patient libraries were prepared and sequenced with the same protocol used for the earlier healthy control dataset. Samples belonging to the same batch were prepared together, multiplexed and sequenced on a shared HiSeq lane. The published analysis was carried out like this. Raw barcoded reads were processed with MIGEC, discarding single-read molecular identifier groups before consensus assembly and CDR3 extraction. Clonotype tables were post-analysed with VDJtools, normalizing diversity by down-sampling all datasets to the smallest sample size. To correct batch-related cross-sample contamination, repertoire overlap clustering matched CDR3 amino acid sequences but not nucleotide sequences. Through fastp at Q25 and MiXCR, TCRdb rebuilt clones from the public reads, retaining in-frame beta chains. Identical CDR3 proteins give one entry, which carries the most common genes and DNA. Clone size and V and J calls follow TCRdb, not the original study. This sample has more than 450,000 distinct CDR3 sequences in its table, and roughly 47% of those were observed once. The ten largest make up around 1.7% of the sample.

The full study reports these points: Significantly higher frequencies in patients than in controls were found for a handful of TRBV segments, including TRBV5-6, TRBV5-1 and TRBV20-1. When samples were clustered directly using the F measure, samples prepared in the same batch co-clustered strongly, which prompted a batch-effect correction. Multiple sclerosis patients had significantly lower normalized Chao1 diversity than controls, a result that suggests substantial peripheral T-cell clonal expansion. The multiple sclerosis patient group was slightly younger than the control group.

Notes on this clonotype: Its target antigen remains unknown. One base away there is no much larger clone; base qualities are not given.

From the cysteine through the phenylalanine, the CDR3 covers 15 amino acids. Of the read, only the CDR3 DNA is kept; its 45 bases are in frame from base 1. Sequences MGHRA (CDR1) and YSYEKL (CDR2) are obtained from the germline V gene. V trim: 3 bases; J trim: 7 bases; unmatched bases: 9. The source is a girl aged 5 to 17 with multiple sclerosis. The sequenced sample consisted of blood. The rearrangement joined TRBV4-1 to TRBJ1-2; 9 central bases correspond to TRBD1. In nucleotides, the sequence is TGCGCCAGCAGCCACCGGACAGGGGAGAAGGCTGGCTACACCTTC. Its protein product is CASSHRTGEKAGYTF.